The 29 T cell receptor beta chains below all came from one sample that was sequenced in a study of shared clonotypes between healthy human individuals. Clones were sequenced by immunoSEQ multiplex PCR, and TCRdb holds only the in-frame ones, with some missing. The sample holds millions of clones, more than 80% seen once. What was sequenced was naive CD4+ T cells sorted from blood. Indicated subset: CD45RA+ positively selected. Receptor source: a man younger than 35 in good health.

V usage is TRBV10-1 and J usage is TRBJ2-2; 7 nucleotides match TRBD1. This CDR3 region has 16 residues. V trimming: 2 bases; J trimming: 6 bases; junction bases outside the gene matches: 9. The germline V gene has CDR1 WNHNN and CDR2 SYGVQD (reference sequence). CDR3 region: CASSERPGGRAGELFF. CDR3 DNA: TGCGCCAGCAGTGAGAGGCCAGGGGGTAGGGCCGGGGAGCTGTTTTTT.

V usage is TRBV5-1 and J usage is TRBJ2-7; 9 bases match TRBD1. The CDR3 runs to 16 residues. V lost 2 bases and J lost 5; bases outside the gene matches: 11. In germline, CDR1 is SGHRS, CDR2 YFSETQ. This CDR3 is CASSFRATGGANEQYF. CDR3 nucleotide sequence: TGCGCCAGCAGCTTTAGGGCGACAGGGGGGGCTAACGAGCAGTACTTC. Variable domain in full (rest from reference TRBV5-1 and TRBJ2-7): KAGVTQTPRYLIKTRGQQVTLSCSPISGHRSVSWYQQTPGQGLQFLFEYFSETQRNKGNFPGRFSGRQFSNSRSEMNVSTLELGDSALYLCASSFRATGGANEQYFGPGTRLTVT.

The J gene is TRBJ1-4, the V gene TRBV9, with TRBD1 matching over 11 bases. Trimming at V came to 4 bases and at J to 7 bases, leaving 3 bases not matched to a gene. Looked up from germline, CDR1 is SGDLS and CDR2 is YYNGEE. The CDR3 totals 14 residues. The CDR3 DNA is TGTGCCAGCAGCCAAGGGACAGGGGGTGAAAAACTGTTTTTT. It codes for CASSQGTGGEKLFF.

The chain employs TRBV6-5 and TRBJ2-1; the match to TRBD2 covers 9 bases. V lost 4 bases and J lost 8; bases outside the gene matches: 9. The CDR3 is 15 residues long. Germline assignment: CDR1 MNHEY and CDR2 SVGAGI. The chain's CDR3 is CASSSATSGQDEQFF. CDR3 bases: TGTGCCAGCAGTTCCGCGACTAGCGGACAGGATGAGCAGTTCTTC.

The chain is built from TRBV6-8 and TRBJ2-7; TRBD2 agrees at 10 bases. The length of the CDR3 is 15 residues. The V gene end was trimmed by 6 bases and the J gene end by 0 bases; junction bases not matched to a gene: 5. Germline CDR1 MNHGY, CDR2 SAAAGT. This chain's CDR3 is CASRRTSGASYEQYF. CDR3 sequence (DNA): TGTGCCAGCAGGCGTACTAGCGGGGCCTCCTACGAGCAGTACTTC.

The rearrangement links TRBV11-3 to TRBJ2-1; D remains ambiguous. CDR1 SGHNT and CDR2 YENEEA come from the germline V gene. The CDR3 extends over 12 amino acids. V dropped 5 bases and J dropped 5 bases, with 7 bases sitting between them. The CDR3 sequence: CASSARNNEQFF. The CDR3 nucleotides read TGTGCCAGCAGCGCCCGAAACAATGAGCAGTTCTTC.

CDR3: CASSSRVGADSSGNTIYF. The CDR3 nucleotides read TGTGCCAGCAGCTCCAGGGTTGGAGCAGATTCCTCTGGAAACACCATATATTTT. The gene calls are TRBV5-4 and TRBJ1-3, with D possibly being TRBD1 (5 bases). Between the trimmed V and J ends, which lost 3 bases and 0 bases, there was a span of 19 bases. Germline lookup yields CDR1 SGHNT and CDR2 YYREEE (reference sequence). The CDR3 spans 18 residues.

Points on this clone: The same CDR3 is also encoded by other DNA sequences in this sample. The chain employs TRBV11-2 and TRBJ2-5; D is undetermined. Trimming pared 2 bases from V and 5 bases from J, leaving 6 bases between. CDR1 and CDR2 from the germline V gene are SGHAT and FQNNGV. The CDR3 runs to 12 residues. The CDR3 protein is CASSLKGETQYF. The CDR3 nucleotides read TGTGCCAGCAGCTTAAAAGGGGAGACCCAGTACTTC.

The CDR3 DNA sequence: TGTGCCAGCAGCTTAGAGGGACAGAGCCAAGAGACCCAGTACTTC. Residues: CASSLEGQSQETQYF. This chain connects TRBV11-2 to TRBJ2-5; 7 nucleotides line up with TRBD1. Germline CDR1 is SGHAT and CDR2 is FQNNGV. The CDR3 is made up of 15 amino acids. J lost 1 base, V lost 0 bases, and 2 bases had no gene match.

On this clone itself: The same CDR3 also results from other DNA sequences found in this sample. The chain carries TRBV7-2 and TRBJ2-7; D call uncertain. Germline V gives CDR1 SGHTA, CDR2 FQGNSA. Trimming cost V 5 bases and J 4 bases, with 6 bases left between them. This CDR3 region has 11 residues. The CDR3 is CASSVTYEQYF. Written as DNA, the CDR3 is TGTGCCAGCAGCGTAACTTACGAGCAGTACTTC.

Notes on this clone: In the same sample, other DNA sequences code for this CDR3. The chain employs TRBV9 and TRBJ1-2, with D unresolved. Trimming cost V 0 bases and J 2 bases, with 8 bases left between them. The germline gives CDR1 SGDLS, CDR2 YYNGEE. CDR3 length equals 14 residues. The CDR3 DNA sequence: TGTGCCAGCAGCGTAGCGGCAGGCAACTATGGCTACACCTTC. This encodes CASSVAAGNYGYTF.

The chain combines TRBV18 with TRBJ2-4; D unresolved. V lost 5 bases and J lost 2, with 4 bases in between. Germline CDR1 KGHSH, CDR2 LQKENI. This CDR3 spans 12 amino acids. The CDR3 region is CASSEPKNIQYF. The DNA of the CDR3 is TGTGCCAGCTCAGAGCCCAAAAACATTCAGTACTTC. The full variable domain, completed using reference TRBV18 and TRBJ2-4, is NAGVMQNPRHLVRRRGQEARLRCSPMKGHSHVYWYRQLPEEGLKFMVYLQKENIIDESGMPKERFSAEFPKEGPSILRIQQVVRGDSAAYFCASSEPKNIQYFGAGTRLSVL.

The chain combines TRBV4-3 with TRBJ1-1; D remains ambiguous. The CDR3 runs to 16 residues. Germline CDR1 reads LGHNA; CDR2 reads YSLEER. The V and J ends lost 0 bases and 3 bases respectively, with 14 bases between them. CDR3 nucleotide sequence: TGCGCCAGCAGCCAAGATCTAGGAGGGCGGGACACTGAAGCTTTCTTT. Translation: CASSQDLGGRDTEAFF.

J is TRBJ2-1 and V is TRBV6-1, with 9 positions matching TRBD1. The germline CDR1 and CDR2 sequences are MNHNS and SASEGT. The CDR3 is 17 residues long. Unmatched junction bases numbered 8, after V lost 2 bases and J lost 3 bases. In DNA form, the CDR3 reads TGTGCCAGCAGTGAATGGTACGGGACAGGGAACTACAATGAGCAGTTCTTC. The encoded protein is CASSEWYGTGNYNEQFF.

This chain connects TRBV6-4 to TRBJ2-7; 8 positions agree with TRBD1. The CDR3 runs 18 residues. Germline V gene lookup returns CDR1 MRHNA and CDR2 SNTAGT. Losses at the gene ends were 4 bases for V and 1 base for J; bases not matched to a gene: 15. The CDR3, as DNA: TGTGCCAGCAGTGTAGTATATAGGCAGGGGGCCCGGTCCTACGAGCAGTACTTC. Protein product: CASSVVYRQGARSYEQYF.

The CDR3 loop reads CASSTRRQSSYNEQFF. CDR3 coding DNA: TGTGCCAGCAGCACAAGACGACAGAGCTCCTACAATGAGCAGTTCTTC. The V call is TRBV7-6, the J call TRBJ2-1, with D possibly matching TRBD1 (5 bases). The CDR3 consists of 16 residues. Germline loops: CDR1 SGHVS, CDR2 FNYEAQ. V lost 5 bases and J 0 bases, leaving 14 bases between the germline ends.

The CDR3 is CASSLVQGTQFANEKLFF. CDR3 nucleotides: TGTGCCAGCAGCTTGGTACAGGGTACCCAATTTGCTAATGAAAAACTGTTTTTT. The genes are TRBV5-5 and TRBJ1-4, with D possibly being TRBD1 (6 bases). Germline V lookup: CDR1 SGHKS, CDR2 YYEKEE (reference sequence). The CDR3 covers 18 residues. V lost 0 bases and J 3 bases, leaving 18 bases between the germline ends.

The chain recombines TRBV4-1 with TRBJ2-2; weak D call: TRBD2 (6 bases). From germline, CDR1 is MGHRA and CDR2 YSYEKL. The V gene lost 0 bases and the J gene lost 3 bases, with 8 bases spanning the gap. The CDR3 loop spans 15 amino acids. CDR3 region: CASSQEGLHTGELFF. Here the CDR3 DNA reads TGCGCCAGCAGCCAAGAGGGACTCCACACCGGGGAGCTGTTTTTT.

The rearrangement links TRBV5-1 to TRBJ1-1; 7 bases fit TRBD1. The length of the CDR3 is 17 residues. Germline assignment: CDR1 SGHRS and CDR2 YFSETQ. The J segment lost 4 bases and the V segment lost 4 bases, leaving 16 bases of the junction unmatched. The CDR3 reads CASSRINKRQGGTEAFF. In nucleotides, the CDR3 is TGCGCCAGCAGCCGTATAAATAAGAGACAGGGAGGCACTGAAGCTTTCTTT.

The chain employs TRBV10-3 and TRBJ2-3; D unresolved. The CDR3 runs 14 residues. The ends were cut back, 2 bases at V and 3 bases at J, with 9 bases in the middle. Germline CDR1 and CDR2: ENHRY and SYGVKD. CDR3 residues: CAISEIWATDTQYF. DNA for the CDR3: TGTGCCATCAGTGAGATCTGGGCGACAGATACGCAGTATTTT.

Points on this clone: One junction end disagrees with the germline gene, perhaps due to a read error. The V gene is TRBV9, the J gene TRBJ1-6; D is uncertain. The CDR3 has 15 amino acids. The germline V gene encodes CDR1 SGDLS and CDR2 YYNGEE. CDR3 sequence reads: CASSVGPDYYSPLHF. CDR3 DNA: TGTGCCAGCAGCGTAGGGCCAGACTATTATTCACCCCTCCACTTT.

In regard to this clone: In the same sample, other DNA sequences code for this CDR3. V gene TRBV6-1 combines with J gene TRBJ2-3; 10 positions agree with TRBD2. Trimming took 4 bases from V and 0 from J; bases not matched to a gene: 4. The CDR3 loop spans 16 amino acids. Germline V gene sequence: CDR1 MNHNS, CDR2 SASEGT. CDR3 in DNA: TGTGCCAGCAGTGCCAGACTAGCGGGTAGCACAGATACGCAGTATTTT. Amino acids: CASSARLAGSTDTQYF.

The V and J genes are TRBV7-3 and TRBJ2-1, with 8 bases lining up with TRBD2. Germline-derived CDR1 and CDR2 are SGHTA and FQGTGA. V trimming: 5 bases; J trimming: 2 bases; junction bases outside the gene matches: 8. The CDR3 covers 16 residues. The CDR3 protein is CASSPDGRGAYNEQFF. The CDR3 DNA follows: TGTGCCAGCAGCCCGGATGGGCGGGGGGCCTACAATGAGCAGTTCTTC.

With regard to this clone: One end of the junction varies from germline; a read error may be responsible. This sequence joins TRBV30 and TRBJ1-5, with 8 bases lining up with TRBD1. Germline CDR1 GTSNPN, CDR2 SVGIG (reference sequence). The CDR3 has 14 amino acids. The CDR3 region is CAWGVRGQGQPQHF. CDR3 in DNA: TGTGCCTGGGGTGTCAGGGGGCAGGGTCAGCCCCAGCATTTT.

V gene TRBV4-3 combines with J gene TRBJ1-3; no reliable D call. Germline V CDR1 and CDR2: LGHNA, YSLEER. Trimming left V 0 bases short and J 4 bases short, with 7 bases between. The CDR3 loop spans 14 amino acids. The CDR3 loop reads CASSQDGEGNTIYF. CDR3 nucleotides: TGCGCCAGCAGCCAAGATGGGGAGGGAAACACCATATATTTT.

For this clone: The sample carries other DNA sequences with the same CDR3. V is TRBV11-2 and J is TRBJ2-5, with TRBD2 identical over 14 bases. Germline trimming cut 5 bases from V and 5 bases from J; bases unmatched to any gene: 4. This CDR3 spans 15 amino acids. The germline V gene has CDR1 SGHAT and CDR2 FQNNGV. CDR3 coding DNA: TGTGCCAGCAGCCCCAGGACTAGCGGGGGGGAGACCCAGTACTTC. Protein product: CASSPRTSGGETQYF. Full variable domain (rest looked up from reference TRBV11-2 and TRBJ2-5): EAGVAQSPRYKIIEKRQSVAFWCNPISGHATLYWYQQILGQGPKLLIQFQNNGVVDDSQLPKDRFSAERLKGVDSTLKIQPAKLEDSAVYLCASSPRTSGGETQYFGPGTRLLVL.

The DNA for the CDR3 is TGTGCCAGCAGCTTCTATAGCCAGGGACGGACAAACTATGGCTACACCTTC. Translated: CASSFYSQGRTNYGYTF. The rearrangement joins TRBV7-2 to TRBJ1-2, with a weak D call TRBD1 (5 bases). The CDR3 has 17 amino acids. Germline V gene sequence: CDR1 SGHTA, CDR2 FQGNSA. V gave up 3 bases and J gave up 2 bases, with 19 bases separating them.

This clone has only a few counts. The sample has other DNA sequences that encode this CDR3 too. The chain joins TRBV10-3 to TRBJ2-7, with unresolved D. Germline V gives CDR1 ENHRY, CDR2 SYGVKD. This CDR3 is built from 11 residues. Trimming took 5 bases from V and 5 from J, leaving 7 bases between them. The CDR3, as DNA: TGTGCCATCAGTAGGAGCGACGAGCAGTACTTC. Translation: CAISRSDEQYF.

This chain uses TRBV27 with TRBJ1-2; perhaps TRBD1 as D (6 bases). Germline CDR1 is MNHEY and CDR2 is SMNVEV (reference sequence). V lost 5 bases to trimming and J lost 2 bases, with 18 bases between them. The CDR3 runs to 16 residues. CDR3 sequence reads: CASSPSSLTGNYGYTF. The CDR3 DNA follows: TGTGCCAGCAGTCCAAGCTCCCTGACAGGCAACTATGGCTACACCTTC.